This T cell receptor (beta chain) derives from a study of OX40 agonist ivuxolimab in advanced cancers. About the study: Clinicians treated patients with ivuxolimab, an agonistic anti-OX40 (CD134) antibody. Allowance was made for prior anti-PD-1, anti-PD-L1 or anti-CTLA-4 therapy, and 40% to 45% had some.

Sequenced by immunoSEQ multiplex PCR; TCRdb stores in-frame clones only, minus some. The data show more than 80,000 clones, 70% to 90% seen once. Patients who had autoimmune disease history or got systemic immunosuppression were left out. Blood got drawn at baseline, again on cycle 4 day 1, and then on cycle 7 day 1. The input for sequencing was CD4+ or CD8+ T cells sorted from blood, taken in a trial of the OX40 agonist ivuxolimab. The TCR comes from an adult with an advanced solid tumor such as melanoma, head and neck, liver or kidney cancer.

The CDR3 bases are TGTGCCTCCACGCGAGGGGCGGGGGGGAATCAAGAGACCCAGTACTTC. It specifies CASTRGAGGNQETQYF. The V gene is TRBV30, the J gene TRBJ2-5; 9 bases map to TRBD2. V shed 7 bases, J shed 2 bases, and the junction held 14 bases outside the gene matches. CDR1 and CDR2 (germline): GTSNPN, SVGIG (reference sequence). The CDR3 is 16 residues long. The full variable domain, completed using reference TRBV30 and TRBJ2-5, is SQTIHQWPATLVQPVGSPLSLECTVEGTSNPNLYWYRQAAGRGLQLLFYSVGIGQISSEVPQNLSASRPQDRQFILSSKKLLLSDSGFYLCASTRGAGGNQETQYFGPGTRLLVL.